This TCR beta chain was sequenced for a study of T cell responses to AZD1222 COVID-19 vaccine (dated by TCRdb to 2020 to 2022). Background on the whole study: AZD1222 recipients with second doses at about 4 weeks or about 12 weeks were pooled, because spike-specific TCR depth and breadth did not differ between schedules. A total of over 230 trial participants underwent TCR sequencing, of whom 207 had received two doses of AZD1222 and some 26 had received two doses of the MenACWY control vaccine. Trial participants were enrolled by age into subgroups of 18-55, 56-69 and 70-plus years, and roughly 150, 30 and 60 TCR-sequenced participants, respectively, were included in these subgroups. Results and caveats for the whole study, not just this receptor: Epitopes outside the regions mutated in the B.1.351 and B.1.1.7 variants were reportedly recognized by nearly half of the unique spike-specific TCRs. Participants were mostly white British, with more females than males. The authors suggested clonal diversity may have been underestimated. Spike-specific TCR breadth and depth rose significantly after two AZD1222 doses compared with day 0 and with MenACWY recipients. Because no samples from the day 14 peak response were available, repertoires could be characterized only after the peak T cell response. Conclusions about previously exposed vaccinees are limited because only five to seven AZD1222 recipients were SARS-CoV-2 seropositive at baseline. CD4 TCRs associated with the vaccine covered the entire spike protein, and the dominant responses were in regions 160-218 and 743-854. The 56-69-year group was small, and its depth increase did not reach significance, likely because of low power.

CDR3 length: 14 amino acids, cysteine to phenylalanine. Only CDR3 DNA remains: 42 bases, in frame from the first base. CDR1 and CDR2 (SQVTM, ANQGSEA) derive from the germline V gene. V is shortened by 6 bases, J by 2 bases, and the region joining them spans 16 bases. The CDR3 regions of human TCRbeta chains were analyzed by immunosequencing. Concerning the study's data processing: Repertoire TCRs were matched against a reference library of SARS-CoV-2-specific TCRs generated with the MIRA antigen-specificity platform. Breadth was defined as the fraction of unique TCRs that were SARS-CoV-2-associated, and depth was defined as the fraction of total T cells that were SARS-CoV-2-associated. Using the MIRA data, each spike-specific TCR was assigned both to the spike region to which the TCR was reactive and to a CD4 or CD8 class. Log10-transformed breadth and depth values were compared by one-way ANOVA with Sidak's multiple comparisons tests. TCRdb stores this immuneACCESS table with in-frame sequences only. Part of the clones is absent; in the studies checked, under half of the shortfall reflects unresolved V genes, and no reason is known for the rest. V, J and clone size are taken as reported in that table, and D and trimming were inferred from the DNA itself. For this sample the table gives about 130,000 clones, of which over 85% were detected only once. 1.5% to 2% of the sample belongs to the ten largest clones.

Of note for this clone: Its antigen specificity is not known. The sample holds no much larger clone one base away, and base qualities are not on file.

Per the publication, the time point label means: baseline before first vaccination. Samples from vaccinated people were obtained from the UK trials COV001 and COV002, which included a single-blind randomized controlled phase 2/3 trial of AZD1222 (ChAdOx1 nCoV-19) in healthy adults. For TCRbeta chain sequencing, PBMC samples were collected from trial participants at day 0 and at day 28 after the second dose. The chain is encoded by TRBV29-1 joined to TRBJ1-1, with no confident D gene call. The TCR originated in an adult in good health. The source was peripheral blood, collected on day 0 of AZD1222 vaccination. The CDR3 in this case is CSVGREGYNTEAFF. Here is the DNA: TGCAGCGTAGGCCGTGAGGGTTACAACACTGAAGCTTTCTTT.